The clone carrying this T cell receptor beta chain is medium-sized. Its matching antigen is unknown. The CDR3 runs to 17 residues. V dropped 0 bases and J dropped 8; count of bases not matched to a gene: 8. Looked up from germline, CDR1 is SGHNT and CDR2 is YYREEE (reference sequence). This entry belongs to a study of shared clonotypes between healthy human individuals. Study-level background: CD4 naive cells filled three plates per donor, CD4 memory three, CD8 naive two and CD8 memory one.

Recent vaccinations or acute infections were absent in the healthy HIV-negative adult donors. TCRdb's copy holds only in-frame clones and misses some; the assay was immunoSEQ multiplex PCR. Here the sample spans fewer than 350,000 clones, roughly 87% being singletons. Regarding the study as a whole: Rarefaction showed that sequencing of sorted subsets was incomplete (despite large depth).

The clonotype originates from a man younger than 35 in good health. The rearrangement links TRBV5-4 to TRBJ2-1; 13 bases map to TRBD2. The sample was memory CD8+ T cells sorted from blood. Subset denoted: CD45RO+ cells pooled with CCR7-negative TemRA cells. CDR3 residues: CASSLASGLAGVDEQFF. In DNA form, the CDR3 reads TGTGCCAGCAGCTTGGCCTCCGGACTAGCGGGAGTGGATGAGCAGTTCTTC.